What follows is one T cell receptor beta chain and its context. These data come from a study of blood T cell repertoires in COVID-19. Sequencing was performed with immunoSEQ multiplex PCR; in TCRdb, only in-frame clones are kept and a portion is missing. There are about 430,000 clones in the sample; 85% to 90% occur only once, and 1.1% lies in the top ten. CDR3 length: 15 residues. CDR1 MDHEN and CDR2 SYDVKM come from the germline V gene. The V end lost 5 bases, the J end lost 6 bases, and 16 bases lay between the germline ends. J is TRBJ1-4 and V is TRBV28; weak D call: TRBD1 (5 bases). The source material was PBMCs or T cells enriched from blood (not recorded which). The sequence was collected from a young man who had recovered from COVID-19. CDR3 bases: TGTGCCAGCAGTGAAGAGACAGTATTTCATGAAAAACTGTTTTTT. Its protein is CASSEETVFHEKLFF.